The 16 T cell receptor beta chains below all came from one sample that was sequenced in a study of CD8+CD57+ T cells in acquired aplastic anemia. Template material for TCR beta VDJ and CDR3 profiling consisted of genomic DNA. TCRdb fed the reads into MiXCR, producing one record per CDR3 protein. The table records 200,000 or so distinct CDR3 sequences, 64% of them present only once. The source material was sorted CD4+, CD8+, or CD8+CD57+ T cells (not recorded which) from PBMCs. These receptor sequences come from a human donor with severe aplastic anemia or a healthy control (not recorded which).

The chain carries TRBV15 and TRBJ2-5; 11 nucleotides line up with TRBD2. The length of the CDR3 is 15 residues. J lost 4 bases, V lost 3 bases, and 4 bases had no gene match. Per the germline V gene, CDR1 is LNHNV and CDR2 is YYDKDF (reference sequence). The CDR3: CATSSTSGGGETQYF. The CDR3 nucleotides read TGTGCCACCAGCAGCACTAGCGGGGGAGGAGAGACCCAGTACTTC.

The J gene is TRBJ1-2, the V gene TRBV28, with D maybe TRBD1 (5 bases). The CDR3 is 15 amino acids. Germline CDR1 and CDR2: MDHEN and SYDVKM. Trimming took 3 bases from V and 4 from J, leaving 15 bases between them. The CDR3 sequence: CASSFGGVRVYGYTF. DNA for the CDR3: TGTGCCAGCAGTTTTGGGGGGGTACGTGTCTATGGCTACACCTTC.

This clonotype has a single count. The genes are TRBV25-1 and TRBJ1-2; 9 positions match TRBD1. Germline V CDR1 and CDR2: MGHDK, SYGVNS. V shed 6 bases, J shed 6 bases, and the junction held 8 bases outside the gene matches. The CDR3 totals 14 residues. CDR3 nucleotides: TGTGCCAGCAGGACAGGGGGATCGGTCGATGGCTACACCTTC. This gives the protein CASRTGGSVDGYTF.

This clonotype showed up just a few times. This chain uses TRBV15 with TRBJ1-5; maybe TRBD1 (6 bases). V dropped 7 bases and J dropped 0 bases, with 22 bases sitting between them. This CDR3 is 18 amino acids long. Germline V gene lookup returns CDR1 LNHNV and CDR2 YYDKDF (reference sequence). CDR3 sequence (DNA): TGTGCCACCACCAACGCAGCGCTGGGGGCGAATAGCAATCAGCCCCAGCATTTT. Its translation is CATTNAALGANSNQPQHF.

This clonotype has ten or more counts. V is TRBV11-3 and J is TRBJ2-1; 11 bases match TRBD2. Germline V lookup: CDR1 SGHNT, CDR2 YENEEA. The V gene end was trimmed by 5 bases and the J gene end by 6 bases; junction bases not matched to a gene: 12. CDR3 length equals 17 residues. The CDR3 loop reads CASSPHALAGESNEQFF. The CDR3, as DNA: TGTGCCAGCAGCCCACACGCACTAGCGGGGGAGTCCAATGAGCAGTTCTTC.

This rearrangement joins TRBV2 to TRBJ2-5; 9 bases are shared with TRBD2. CDR3 length: 15 amino acids. Unmatched junction bases numbered 7, after V lost 3 bases and J lost 5 bases. The germline V gene has CDR1 SNHLY and CDR2 FYNNEI. DNA of the CDR3: TGTGCCAGCAGTGATTCAGCGGGGGGCGGCGAGACCCAGTACTTC. It codes for CASSDSAGGGETQYF.

This chain connects TRBV15 to TRBJ1-2; D not certain. Germline V gene data show CDR1 as LNHNV and CDR2 as YYDKDF (reference sequence). Trimming cost V 5 bases and J 4 bases, with 11 bases left between them. The CDR3 contains 13 residues. As DNA, the CDR3 is TGTGCCACCAGCCCAACCAACCCCTATGGCTACACCTTC. It encodes CATSPTNPYGYTF.

The chain is built from TRBV7-2 and TRBJ2-3, with D maybe TRBD2 (5 bases). Germline V CDR1 and CDR2: SGHTA, FQGNSA. V lost 6 bases to trimming and J lost 2 bases, with 9 bases between them. The length of the CDR3 is 13 residues. The CDR3 loop is CASREDITDTQYF. CDR3 nucleotides: TGTGCCAGCAGGGAGGATATCACAGATACGCAGTATTTT.

This rearrangement joins TRBV5-1 to TRBJ2-2, with 9 bases identical to TRBD2. V gave up 1 base and J gave up 7 bases; unmatched junction bases: 14. This CDR3 has 18 amino acids. Germline V gene sequence: CDR1 SGHRS, CDR2 YFSETQ. The CDR3 spells CASSLNPVEREVLGELFF. The DNA for the CDR3 is TGCGCCAGCAGCTTGAACCCGGTAGAGCGGGAGGTGCTCGGGGAGCTGTTTTTT.

The rearrangement joins TRBV9 to TRBJ2-2; 8 bases are a match to TRBD1. CDR1 is SGDLS, CDR2 YYNGEE, per germline. Trimming cost V 0 bases and J 3 bases; bases outside gene matches: 4. CDR3 size: 16 residues. The CDR3 sequence is CASSVVLDRDTGELFF. CDR3 coding DNA: TGTGCCAGCAGCGTAGTCTTGGACAGGGACACCGGGGAGCTGTTTTTT.

This chain uses TRBV12-3 or TRBV12-4 with TRBJ2-2, with TRBD2 matching 11 bases. CDR3 length equals 15 residues. Trimming cost V 7 bases and J 4 bases; bases outside gene matches: 5. Written as DNA, the CDR3 is TGTGCCAGCATACCCGGACTAGCGGGCACCGGGGAGCTGTTTTTT. Amino acids: CASIPGLAGTGELFF.

V usage is TRBV7-2 and J usage is TRBJ2-7; 7 positions match TRBD1. This CDR3 has 16 amino acids. V shed 6 bases, J shed 0 bases, and the junction held 11 bases outside the gene matches. Looked up from germline, CDR1 is SGHTA and CDR2 is FQGNSA. The CDR3 loop reads CASSLMGQSYSYEQYF. Here the CDR3 DNA reads TGTGCCAGCAGTCTTATGGGACAGTCGTACTCCTACGAGCAGTACTTC. Full variable domain (remainder filled in from reference TRBV7-2 and TRBJ2-7): GAGVSQSPSNKVTEKGKDVELRCDPISGHTALYWYRQSLGQGLEFLIYFQGNSAPDKSGLPSDRFSAERTGGSVSTLTIQRTQQEDSAVYLCASSLMGQSYSYEQYFGPGTRLTVT.

CDR3 region: CSARVDNTNTGELFF. The DNA for the CDR3 is TGCAGTGCTAGAGTCGATAATACGAACACCGGGGAGCTGTTTTTT. V usage is TRBV20-1 and J usage is TRBJ2-2; D unresolved. The V end lost 1 base, the J end lost 0 bases, and 9 bases lay between the germline ends. CDR1 is DFQATT and CDR2 is SNEGSKA in the germline V gene (reference sequence). The CDR3 length is 15 residues.

The table lists this clonotype with a few counts. The chain links TRBV2 to TRBJ1-1; D unclear. The CDR3 runs to 15 residues. V lost 0 bases and J lost 10, with 18 bases in between. Germline CDR1 reads SNHLY; CDR2 reads FYNNEI. The CDR3 DNA is TGTGCCAGCAGTGAAGCGCTCGTGTCCGGGGAGGGAGCTTTCTTT. Its translation: CASSEALVSGEGAFF.

With regard to this clonotype: Relative to the germline gene, one junction end is altered; a read error may explain this. The genes are TRBV25-1 and TRBJ2-7; 9 bases map to TRBD2. Germline CDR1 is MGHDK and CDR2 is SYGVNS. CDR3 size: 16 residues. CDR3 protein: CAGSLSRLAVPYEQYF. In DNA, the CDR3 is TGTGCCGGCAGTTTATCCCGACTAGCGGTCCCCTACGAGCAGTACTTC.

This chain joins TRBV24-1 and TRBJ2-3, with TRBD2 matching over 16 bases. The junction had 12 bases not matched to a gene; V was cut back by 4 bases and J by 3 bases. The CDR3 has 20 amino acids. The germline gives CDR1 KGHDR, CDR2 SFDVKD. The CDR3 coding sequence is TGTGCCACCAGTGACTGGGACACGGGACTAGCGGGGGGGCAGACAGATACGCAGTATTTT. It encodes CATSDWDTGLAGGQTDTQYF.